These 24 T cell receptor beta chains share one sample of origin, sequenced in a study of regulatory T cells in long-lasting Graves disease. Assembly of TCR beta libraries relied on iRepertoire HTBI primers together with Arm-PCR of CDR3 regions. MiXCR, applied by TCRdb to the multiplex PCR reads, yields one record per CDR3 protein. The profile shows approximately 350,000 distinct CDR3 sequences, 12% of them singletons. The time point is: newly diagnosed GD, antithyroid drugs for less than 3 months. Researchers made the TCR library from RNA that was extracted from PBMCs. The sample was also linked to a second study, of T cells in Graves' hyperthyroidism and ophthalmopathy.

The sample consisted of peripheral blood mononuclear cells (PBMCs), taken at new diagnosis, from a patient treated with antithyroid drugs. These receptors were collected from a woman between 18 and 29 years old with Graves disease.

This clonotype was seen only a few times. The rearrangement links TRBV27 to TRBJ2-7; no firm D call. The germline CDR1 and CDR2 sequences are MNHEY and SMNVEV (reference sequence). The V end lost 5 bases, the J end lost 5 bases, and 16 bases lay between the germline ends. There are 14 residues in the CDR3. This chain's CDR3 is CASSPGCITDEQYF. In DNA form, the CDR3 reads TGTGCCAGCAGTCCGGGCTGTATTACCGACGAGCAGTACTTC.

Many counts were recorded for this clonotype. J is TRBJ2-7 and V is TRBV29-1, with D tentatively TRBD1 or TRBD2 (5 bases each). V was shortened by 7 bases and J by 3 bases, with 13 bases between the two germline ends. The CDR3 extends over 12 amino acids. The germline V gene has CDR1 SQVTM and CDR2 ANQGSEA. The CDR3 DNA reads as TGCAGCGCCAAGGGACCTTACTACGAGCAGTACTTC. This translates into CSAKGPYYEQYF.

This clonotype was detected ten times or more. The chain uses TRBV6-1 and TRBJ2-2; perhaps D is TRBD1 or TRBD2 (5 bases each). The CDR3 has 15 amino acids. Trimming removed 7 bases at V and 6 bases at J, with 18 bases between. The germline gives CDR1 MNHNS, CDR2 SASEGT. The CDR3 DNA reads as TGTGCCAGCAAGCCCCGGGGCGTCGGGGCCGGGGAGCTGTTTTTT. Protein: CASKPRGVGAGELFF.

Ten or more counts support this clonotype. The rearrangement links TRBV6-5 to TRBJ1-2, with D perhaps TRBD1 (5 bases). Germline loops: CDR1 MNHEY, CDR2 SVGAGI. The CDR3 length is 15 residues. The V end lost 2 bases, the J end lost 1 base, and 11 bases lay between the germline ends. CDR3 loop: CASSYPGHFNYGYTF. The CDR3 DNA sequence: TGTGCCAGCAGTTACCCAGGGCATTTTAACTATGGCTACACCTTC.

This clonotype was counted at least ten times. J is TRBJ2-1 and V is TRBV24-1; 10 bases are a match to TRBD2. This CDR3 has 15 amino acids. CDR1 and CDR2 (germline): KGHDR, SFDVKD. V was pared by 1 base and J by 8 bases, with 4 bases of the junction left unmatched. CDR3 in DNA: TGTGCCACCAGTGATTTAACTAGCGGGATCGATGAGCAGTTCTTC. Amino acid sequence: CATSDLTSGIDEQFF.

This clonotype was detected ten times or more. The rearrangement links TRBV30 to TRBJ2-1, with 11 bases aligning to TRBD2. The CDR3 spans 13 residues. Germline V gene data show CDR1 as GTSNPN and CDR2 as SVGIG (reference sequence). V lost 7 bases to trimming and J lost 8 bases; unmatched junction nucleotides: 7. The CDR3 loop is CAYTSGSEDEQFF. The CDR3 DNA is TGTGCCTATACTAGCGGGAGCGAGGATGAGCAGTTCTTC.

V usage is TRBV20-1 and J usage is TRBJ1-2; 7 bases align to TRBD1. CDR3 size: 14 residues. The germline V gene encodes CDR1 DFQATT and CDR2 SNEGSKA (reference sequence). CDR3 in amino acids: CSGGQDTLRHGYTF. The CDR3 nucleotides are TGCAGCGGCGGACAGGACACCTTGAGGCATGGCTACACCTTC.

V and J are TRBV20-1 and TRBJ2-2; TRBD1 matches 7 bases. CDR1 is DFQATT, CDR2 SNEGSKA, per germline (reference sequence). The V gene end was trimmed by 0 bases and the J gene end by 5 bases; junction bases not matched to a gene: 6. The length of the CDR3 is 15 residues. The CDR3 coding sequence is TGCAGTGCTAGAGACAGACAGGGTGGGACCGGGGAGCTGTTTTTT. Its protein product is CSARDRQGGTGELFF.

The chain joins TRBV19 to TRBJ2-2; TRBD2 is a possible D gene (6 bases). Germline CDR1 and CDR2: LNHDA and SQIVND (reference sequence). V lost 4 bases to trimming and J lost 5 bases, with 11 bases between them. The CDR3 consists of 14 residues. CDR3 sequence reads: CASSTYGGTGELFF. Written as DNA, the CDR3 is TGTGCCAGTAGTACCTACGGAGGGACCGGGGAGCTGTTTTTT.

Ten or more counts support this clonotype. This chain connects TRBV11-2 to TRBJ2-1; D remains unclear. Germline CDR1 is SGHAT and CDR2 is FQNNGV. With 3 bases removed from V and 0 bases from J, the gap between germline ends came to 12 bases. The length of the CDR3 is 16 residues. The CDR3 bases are TGTGCCAGCAGCTTGCACCTAGGTTACTCCTACAATGAGCAGTTCTTC. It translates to CASSLHLGYSYNEQFF.

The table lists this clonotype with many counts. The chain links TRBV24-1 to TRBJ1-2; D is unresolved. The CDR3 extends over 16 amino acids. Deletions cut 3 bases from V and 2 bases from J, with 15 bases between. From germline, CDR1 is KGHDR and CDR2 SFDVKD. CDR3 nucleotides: TGTGCCACCAGTGATGGGGTCCGGGCGGTCAACTATGGCTACACCTTC. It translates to CATSDGVRAVNYGYTF.

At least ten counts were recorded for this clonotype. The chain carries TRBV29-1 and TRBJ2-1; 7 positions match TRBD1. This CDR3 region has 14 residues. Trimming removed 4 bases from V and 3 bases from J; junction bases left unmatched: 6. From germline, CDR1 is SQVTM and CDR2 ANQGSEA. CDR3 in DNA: TGCAGCGTTGTCCGGCAGGGGGTCTACAATGAGCAGTTCTTC. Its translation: CSVVRQGVYNEQFF.

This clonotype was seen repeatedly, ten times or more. The CDR3 nucleotides read TGTGCCAGTACCATGGCCCAACAGGGACTCACTGAAGCTTTCTTT. Amino acid sequence: CASTMAQQGLTEAFF. This chain uses TRBV19 with TRBJ1-1; TRBD1 might be the D (6 bases). Germline lookup yields CDR1 LNHDA and CDR2 SQIVND (reference sequence). The CDR3 covers 15 residues. Deletions cut 7 bases from V and 4 bases from J, with 19 bases between. Looking up the rest from reference TRBV19 and TRBJ1-1 gives the full variable domain: DGGITQSPKYLFRKEGQNVTLSCEQNLNHDAMYWYRQDPGQGLRLIYYSQIVNDFQKGDIAEGYSVSREKKESFPLTVTSAQKNPTAFYLCASTMAQQGLTEAFFGQGTRLTVV.

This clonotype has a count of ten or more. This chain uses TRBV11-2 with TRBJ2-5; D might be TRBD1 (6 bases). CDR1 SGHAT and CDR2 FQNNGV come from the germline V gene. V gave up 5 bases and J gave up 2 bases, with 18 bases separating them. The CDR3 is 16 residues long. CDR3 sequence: CASSRSFRGIQETQYF. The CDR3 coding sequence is TGTGCCAGCAGCCGTTCTTTTAGGGGGATTCAAGAGACCCAGTACTTC.

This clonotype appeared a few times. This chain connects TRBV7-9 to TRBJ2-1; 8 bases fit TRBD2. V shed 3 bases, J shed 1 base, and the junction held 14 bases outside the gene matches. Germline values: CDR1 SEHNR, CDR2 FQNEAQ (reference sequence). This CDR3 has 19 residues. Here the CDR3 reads CASSFPRVVAGSSYNEQFF. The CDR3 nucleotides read TGTGCCAGCAGCTTCCCCAGGGTGGTAGCGGGATCTTCCTACAATGAGCAGTTCTTC. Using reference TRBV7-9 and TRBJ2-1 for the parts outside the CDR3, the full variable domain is DTGVSQNPRHKITKRGQNVTFRCDPISEHNRLYWYRQTLGQGPEFLTYFQNEAQLEKSRLLSDRFSAERPKGSFSTLEIQRTEQGDSAMYLCASSFPRVVAGSSYNEQFFGPGTRLTVL.

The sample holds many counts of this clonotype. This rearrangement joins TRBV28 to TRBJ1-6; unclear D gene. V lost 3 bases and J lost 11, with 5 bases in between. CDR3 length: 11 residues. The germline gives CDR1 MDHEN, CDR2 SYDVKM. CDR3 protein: CASSFGAPLHF. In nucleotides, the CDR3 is TGTGCCAGCAGTTTCGGTGCACCCCTCCACTTT. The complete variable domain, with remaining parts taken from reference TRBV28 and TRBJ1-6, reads DVKVTQSSRYLVKRTGEKVFLECVQDMDHENMFWYRQDPGLGLRLIYFSYDVKMKEKGDIPEGYSVSREKKERFSLILESASTNQTSMYLCASSFGAPLHFGNGTRLTVT.

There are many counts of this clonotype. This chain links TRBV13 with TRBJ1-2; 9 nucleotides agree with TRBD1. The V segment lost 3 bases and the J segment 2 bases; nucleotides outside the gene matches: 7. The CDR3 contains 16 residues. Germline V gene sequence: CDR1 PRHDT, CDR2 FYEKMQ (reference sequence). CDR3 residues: CASSFRFGTGNYGYTF. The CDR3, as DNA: TGTGCCAGCAGCTTCCGCTTCGGGACAGGGAACTATGGCTACACCTTC.

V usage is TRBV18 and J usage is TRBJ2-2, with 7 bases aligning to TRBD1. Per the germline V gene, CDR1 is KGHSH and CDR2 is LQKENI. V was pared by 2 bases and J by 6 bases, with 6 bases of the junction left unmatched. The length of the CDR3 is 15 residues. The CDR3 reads CASSPFEGAAGELFF. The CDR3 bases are TGTGCCAGCTCACCATTCGAGGGGGCCGCCGGGGAGCTGTTTTTT. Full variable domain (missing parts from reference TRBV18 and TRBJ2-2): NAGVMQNPRHLVRRRGQEARLRCSPMKGHSHVYWYRQLPEEGLKFMVYLQKENIIDESGMPKERFSAEFPKEGPSILRIQQVVRGDSAAYFCASSPFEGAAGELFFGEGSRLTVL.

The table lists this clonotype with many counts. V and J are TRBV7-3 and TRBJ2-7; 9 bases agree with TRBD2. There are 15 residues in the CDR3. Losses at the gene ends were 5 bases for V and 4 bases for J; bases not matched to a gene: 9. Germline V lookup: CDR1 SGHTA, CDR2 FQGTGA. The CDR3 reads CASSPTLAGGYEQYF. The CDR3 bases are TGTGCCAGCAGCCCAACACTAGCGGGCGGGTACGAGCAGTACTTC.

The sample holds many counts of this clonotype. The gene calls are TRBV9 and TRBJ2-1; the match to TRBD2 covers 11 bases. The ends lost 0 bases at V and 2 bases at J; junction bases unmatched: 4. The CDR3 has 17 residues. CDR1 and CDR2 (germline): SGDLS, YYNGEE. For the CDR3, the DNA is TGTGCCAGCAGCGTAGGGACTAGCGGGCCGGCCTACAATGAGCAGTTCTTC. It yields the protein CASSVGTSGPAYNEQFF.

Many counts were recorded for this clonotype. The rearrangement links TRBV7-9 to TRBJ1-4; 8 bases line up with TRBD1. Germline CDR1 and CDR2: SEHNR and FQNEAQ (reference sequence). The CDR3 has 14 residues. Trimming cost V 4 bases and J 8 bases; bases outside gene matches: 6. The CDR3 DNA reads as TGTGCCAGCAGCTCACAGGGGGAGAGGGAAAAACTGTTTTTT. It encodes CASSSQGEREKLFF. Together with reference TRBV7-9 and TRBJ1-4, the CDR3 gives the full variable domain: DTGVSQNPRHKITKRGQNVTFRCDPISEHNRLYWYRQTLGQGPEFLTYFQNEAQLEKSRLLSDRFSAERPKGSFSTLEIQRTEQGDSAMYLCASSSQGEREKLFFGSGTQLSVL.

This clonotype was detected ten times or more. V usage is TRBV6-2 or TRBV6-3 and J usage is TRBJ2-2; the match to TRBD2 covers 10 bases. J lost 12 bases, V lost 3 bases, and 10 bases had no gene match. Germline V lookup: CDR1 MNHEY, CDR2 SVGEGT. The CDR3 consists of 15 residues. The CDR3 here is CASSYWASGSSQLFF. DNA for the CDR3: TGTGCCAGCAGTTATTGGGCTAGCGGGAGCTCCCAGCTGTTTTTT.

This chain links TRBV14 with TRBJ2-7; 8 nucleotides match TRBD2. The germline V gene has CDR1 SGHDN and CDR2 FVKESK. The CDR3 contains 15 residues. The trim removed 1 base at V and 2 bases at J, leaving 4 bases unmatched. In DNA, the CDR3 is TGTGCCAGCAGCCAAGGACCGGGACTAGCCTACGAGCAGTACTTC. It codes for CASSQGPGLAYEQYF.

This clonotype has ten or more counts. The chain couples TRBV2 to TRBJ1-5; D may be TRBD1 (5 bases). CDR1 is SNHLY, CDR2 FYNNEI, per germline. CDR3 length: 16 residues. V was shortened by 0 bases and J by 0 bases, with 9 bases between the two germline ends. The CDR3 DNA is TGTGCCAGCAGTGAAGCGCGGGGGGGTAGCAATCAGCCCCAGCATTTT. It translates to CASSEARGGSNQPQHF.